The 5 T cell receptor beta chains in this list originate from one sample, sequenced in a study of T cells in tumors after PD-1 blockade. The assay was immunoSEQ multiplex PCR, and TCRdb's table has in-frame clones only and misses some. In the table there are 4,000 to 5,500 clones, 55% to 65% of which are singletons. This specimen consisted of tumor tissue, obtained after anti-PD-1 treatment. These receptors were obtained from a human donor with basal cell carcinoma.

This sequence joins TRBV4-2 and TRBJ2-7; no definite D call. With 4 bases removed from V and 7 bases from J, the gap between germline ends came to 8 bases. Germline CDR1 is LGHNA and CDR2 is YNFKEQ. The CDR3 sequence is 11 residues long. CDR3 residues: CASSLGLEQYF. The DNA for the CDR3 is TGTGCCAGCAGCCTCGGTTTGGAGCAGTACTTC.

This clone was picked up a small number of times. The chain links TRBV4-1 to TRBJ1-1; no reliable D call. V lost 0 bases and J 6 bases, leaving 14 bases between the germline ends. From germline, CDR1 is MGHRA and CDR2 YSYEKL. The CDR3 contains 15 residues. CDR3 coding DNA: TGCGCCAGCAGCCAAGATCTTACGGGAGTGCCTGAAGCTTTCTTT. Translation: CASSQDLTGVPEAFF.

The V call is TRBV5-6, the J call TRBJ2-7, with TRBD2 identical over 9 bases. Per the germline V gene, CDR1 is SGHDT and CDR2 is YYEEEE. CDR3 length equals 14 residues. The trim removed 5 bases at V and 4 bases at J, leaving 7 bases unmatched. CDR3 sequence reads: CASREGSGSYEQYF. In DNA form, the CDR3 reads TGTGCCAGCAGAGAGGGTAGCGGGAGTTACGAGCAGTACTTC.

The rearrangement links TRBV7-2 to TRBJ2-7; D not resolved. V lost 0 bases to trimming and J lost 0 bases, with 6 bases between them. CDR1 SGHTA and CDR2 FQGNSA come from the germline V gene. This CDR3 has 14 amino acids. As DNA, the CDR3 is TGTGCCAGCAGCTTAGCGGTCAACTCCTACGAGCAGTACTTC. It translates to CASSLAVNSYEQYF.

The gene calls are TRBV5-5 and TRBJ2-2; D tentatively reads TRBD1 or TRBD2 (5 bases each). The length of the CDR3 is 16 residues. V was trimmed by 4 bases and J by 3 bases, leaving 16 bases between them. Germline V gives CDR1 SGHKS, CDR2 YYEKEE (reference sequence). The CDR3 here is CASSTAGWGYTGELFF. The CDR3 bases are TGTGCCAGCAGCACCGCGGGTTGGGGCTACACCGGGGAGCTGTTTTTT. Based on the CDR3 plus reference TRBV5-5 and TRBJ2-2, the full variable domain is DAGVTQSPTHLIKTRGQQVTLRCSPISGHKSVSWYQQVLGQGPQFIFQYYEKEERGRGNFPDRFSARQFPNYSSELNVNALLLGDSALYLCASSTAGWGYTGELFFGEGSRLTVL.